This entry lists 17 T cell receptor beta chains sequenced from one sample in a study of shared clonotypes between healthy human individuals. Method: immunoSEQ multiplex PCR; TCRdb's copy keeps in-frame clones and lacks some. The data show roughly 2 million clones, under 97% seen once. The source material was naive CD4+ T cells sorted from blood. Specified subset: CD45RA+ positively selected. These receptors were taken from a man aged 18 to 29 in good health.

The chain combines TRBV25-1 with TRBJ2-5; 9 bases match TRBD2. V shed 2 bases, J shed 5 bases, and the junction held 6 bases outside the gene matches. CDR1 is MGHDK, CDR2 SYGVNS, per germline. The CDR3 loop spans 15 amino acids. DNA for the CDR3: TGTGCCAGCAGTGAACAGCGGGGGGTCGGGGAGACCCAGTACTTC. Amino acid sequence: CASSEQRGVGETQYF. The full variable domain, its missing parts supplied by reference TRBV25-1 and TRBJ2-5, is EADIYQTPRYLVIGTGKKITLECSQTMGHDKMYWYQQDPGMELHLIHYSYGVNSTEKGDLSSESTVSRIRTEHFPLTLESARPSHTSQYLCASSEQRGVGETQYFGPGTRLLVL.

The rearrangement joins TRBV29-1 to TRBJ1-2, with D unclear. CDR1 and CDR2 (germline): SQVTM, ANQGSEA. CDR3 length equals 12 residues. Deletions cut 7 bases from V and 0 bases from J, with 9 bases between. CDR3: CSARDSNYGYTF. CDR3 bases: TGCAGCGCCCGGGATTCTAACTATGGCTACACCTTC. The entire variable domain, with the rest obtained from reference TRBV29-1 and TRBJ1-2, is as follows: SAVISQKPSRDICQRGTSLTIQCQVDSQVTMMFWYRQQPGQSLTLIATANQGSEATYESGFVIDKFPISRPNLTFSTLTVSNMSPEDSSIYLCSARDSNYGYTFGSGTRLTVV.

The V and J genes are TRBV5-6 and TRBJ2-1; either TRBD1 or TRBD2 may fit D (5 bases each). CDR3 length: 15 amino acids. The ends were cut back, 1 base at V and 2 bases at J, with 10 bases in the middle. CDR1 and CDR2 from the germline V gene are SGHDT and YYEEEE. In DNA form, the CDR3 reads TGTGCCAGCAGCTTGCCGGGGACGGCCTACAATGAGCAGTTCTTC. Protein: CASSLPGTAYNEQFF.

In regard to this clone: Other DNA sequences within the sample encode an identical CDR3. The rearrangement links TRBV7-2 to TRBJ2-7; D not resolved. Germline CDR1 reads SGHTA; CDR2 reads FQGNSA. The CDR3 has 14 amino acids. The ends were cut back, 0 bases at V and 0 bases at J, with 6 bases in the middle. The CDR3 reads CASSLARSSYEQYF. Written as DNA, the CDR3 is TGTGCCAGCAGCTTAGCGAGGAGCTCCTACGAGCAGTACTTC.

This chain uses TRBV9 with TRBJ2-3; D gene unclear. This CDR3 is built from 15 residues. From germline, CDR1 is SGDLS and CDR2 YYNGEE. V dropped 0 bases and J dropped 1 base, with 9 bases sitting between them. The CDR3 DNA sequence: TGTGCCAGCAGCGTAGGGAAGGTTGGCACAGATACGCAGTATTTT. Encoded protein: CASSVGKVGTDTQYF.

The V gene is TRBV11-3, the J gene TRBJ1-6; no clear D. Germline V CDR1 and CDR2: SGHNT, YENEEA. The CDR3 has 13 amino acids. Trimming cost V 0 bases and J 8 bases, with 5 bases left between them. The CDR3 region has the DNA TGTGCCAGCAGCTTAGATCGGCATTCACCCCTCCACTTT. Translation gives CASSLDRHSPLHF.

The chain combines TRBV7-9 with TRBJ2-7; D uncertain. The germline CDR1 and CDR2 sequences are SEHNR and FQNEAQ (reference sequence). V was shortened by 2 bases and J by 3 bases, with 14 bases between the two germline ends. The CDR3 loop spans 15 amino acids. The CDR3 loop reads CASSLMSPRSYEQYF. CDR3 DNA sequence: TGTGCCAGCAGCTTAATGAGCCCAAGGAGCTACGAGCAGTACTTC.

The chain links TRBV5-6 to TRBJ1-2; no clear D. Germline assignment: CDR1 SGHDT and CDR2 YYEEEE. V was cut by 0 bases and J by 7 bases, with 13 bases left in between. The CDR3 is 14 amino acids. The chain's CDR3 is CASSLVGGSGGYTF. Here the CDR3 DNA reads TGTGCCAGCAGCTTGGTGGGCGGTAGTGGTGGCTACACCTTC.

The chain joins TRBV20-1 to TRBJ1-2; no firm D call. V lost 3 bases and J 7 bases, leaving 9 bases between the germline ends. The CDR3 spans 11 residues. CDR1 and CDR2 from the germline V gene are DFQATT and SNEGSKA (reference sequence). Written as DNA, the CDR3 is TGCAGTGCTAGTCCCTCCGGTGGCTACACCTTC. Translation gives CSASPSGGYTF.

Regarding this clone: This specimen includes other DNA sequences encoding the same CDR3. V and J are TRBV6-5 and TRBJ2-5; D might be TRBD1 (6 bases). V gave up 6 bases and J gave up 5 bases, with 7 bases separating them. The CDR3 is 11 amino acids. Germline CDR1 is MNHEY and CDR2 is SVGAGI. The CDR3 nucleotides are TGTGCCAGCAGCAGGGGTGAGACCCAGTACTTC. This encodes CASSRGETQYF.

The CDR3 here is CASSLDIRPADDTGELFF. The CDR3 nucleotides read TGTGCCAGCAGCTTAGATATTCGGCCGGCAGACGACACCGGGGAGCTGTTTTTT. This chain connects TRBV7-2 to TRBJ2-2; unclear D gene. The V end was cut by 1 base, the J end by 3 bases, with 18 bases between. CDR1 SGHTA and CDR2 FQGNSA come from the germline V gene. This CDR3 has 18 amino acids.

V gene TRBV18 combines with J gene TRBJ1-1, with D unresolved. Between the trimmed V and J ends, which lost 2 bases and 4 bases, there was a span of 8 bases. Germline V gene sequence: CDR1 KGHSH, CDR2 LQKENI. The CDR3 contains 13 residues. The DNA of the CDR3 is TGTGCCAGCTCACCAGCGGCAGGCACTGAAGCTTTCTTT. The encoded protein is CASSPAAGTEAFF. The full variable domain, its missing parts supplied by reference TRBV18 and TRBJ1-1, is NAGVMQNPRHLVRRRGQEARLRCSPMKGHSHVYWYRQLPEEGLKFMVYLQKENIIDESGMPKERFSAEFPKEGPSILRIQQVVRGDSAAYFCASSPAAGTEAFFGQGTRLTVV.

The V gene is TRBV4-1, the J gene TRBJ2-5; no clear D. Germline lookup yields CDR1 MGHRA and CDR2 YSYEKL. Trimming pared 0 bases from V and 4 bases from J, leaving 15 bases between. This CDR3 is 16 amino acids long. Here the CDR3 reads CASSQDYGVLGETQYF. CDR3 bases: TGCGCCAGCAGCCAAGATTATGGCGTTTTAGGAGAGACCCAGTACTTC.

V usage is TRBV5-6 and J usage is TRBJ1-1; the D is unclear. Germline CDR1 reads SGHDT; CDR2 reads YYEEEE. V lost 1 base to trimming and J lost 1 base, with 2 bases between them. This CDR3 is 12 amino acids long. This CDR3 reads CASSLRNTEAFF. In DNA, the CDR3 is TGTGCCAGCAGCTTGAGGAACACTGAAGCTTTCTTT.

The chain has TRBV10-3 and TRBJ2-5, with D perhaps TRBD1 (6 bases). Between the trimmed V and J ends, which lost 5 bases and 5 bases, there was a span of 15 bases. Germline V gene lookup returns CDR1 ENHRY and CDR2 SYGVKD. The CDR3 covers 14 residues. The CDR3 bases are TGTGCCATCAGTCTACAGGGTGGGAGCGAGACCCAGTACTTC. It encodes CAISLQGGSETQYF.

The chain has TRBV18 and TRBJ2-3; 7 bases agree with TRBD2. Germline V lookup: CDR1 KGHSH, CDR2 LQKENI. The J segment lost 2 bases and the V segment lost 3 bases, leaving 8 bases of the junction unmatched. The CDR3 has 16 residues. DNA for the CDR3: TGTGCCAGCTCACCTAGAATAGCGGGTGACACAGATACGCAGTATTTT. This gives the protein CASSPRIAGDTDTQYF.

This clone was detected once. The gene calls are TRBV4-1 and TRBJ2-5, with TRBD1 matching over 7 bases. Germline-derived CDR1 and CDR2 are MGHRA and YSYEKL. The CDR3 covers 16 residues. After removal of 3 bases from V and 1 base from J, the junction contained 8 bases not matched to a gene. The CDR3 spells CASSQGTGTAQETQYF. CDR3 nucleotides: TGCGCCAGCAGCCAGGGAACCGGGACAGCCCAAGAGACCCAGTACTTC.